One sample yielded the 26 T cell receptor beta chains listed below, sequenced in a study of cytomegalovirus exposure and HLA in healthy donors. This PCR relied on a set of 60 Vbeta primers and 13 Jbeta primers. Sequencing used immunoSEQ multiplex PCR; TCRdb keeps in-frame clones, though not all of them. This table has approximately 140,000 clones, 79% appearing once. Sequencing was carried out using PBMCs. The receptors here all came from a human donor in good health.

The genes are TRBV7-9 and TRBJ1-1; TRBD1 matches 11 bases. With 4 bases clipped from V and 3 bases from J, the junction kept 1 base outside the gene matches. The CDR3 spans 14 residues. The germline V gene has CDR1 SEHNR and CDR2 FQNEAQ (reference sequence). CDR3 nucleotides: TGTGCCAGCAGCTCGGGACAGGGGGACACTGAAGCTTTCTTT. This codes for CASSSGQGDTEAFF.

The CDR3 spells CASIFSGRQETQYF. DNA for the CDR3: TGTGCCAGCATCTTTAGCGGGAGACAAGAGACCCAGTACTTC. V is TRBV28 and J is TRBJ2-5; the match to TRBD2 covers 9 bases. This CDR3 is 14 amino acids long. The germline V gene encodes CDR1 MDHEN and CDR2 SYDVKM. J lost 2 bases, V lost 7 bases, and 5 bases had no gene match.

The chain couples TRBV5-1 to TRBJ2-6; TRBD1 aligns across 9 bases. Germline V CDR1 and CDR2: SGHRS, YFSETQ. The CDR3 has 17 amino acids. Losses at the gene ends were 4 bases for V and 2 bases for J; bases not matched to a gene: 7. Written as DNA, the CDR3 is TGCGCCAGCAGCGGTACAGGGGGCGCCCCTGGGGCCAACGTCCTGACTTTC. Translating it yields CASSGTGGAPGANVLTF.

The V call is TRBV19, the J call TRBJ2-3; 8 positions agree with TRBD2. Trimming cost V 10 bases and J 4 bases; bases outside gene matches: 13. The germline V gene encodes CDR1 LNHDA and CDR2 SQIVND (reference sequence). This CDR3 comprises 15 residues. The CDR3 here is CATRSGGAPADTQYF. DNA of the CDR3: TGTGCCACCCGGTCCGGGGGGGCCCCTGCAGATACGCAGTATTTT.

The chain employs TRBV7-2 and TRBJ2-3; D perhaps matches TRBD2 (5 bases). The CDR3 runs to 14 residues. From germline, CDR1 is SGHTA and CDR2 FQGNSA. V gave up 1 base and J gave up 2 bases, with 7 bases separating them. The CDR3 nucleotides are TGTGCCAGCAGCTTAGACGGGAACACAGATACGCAGTATTTT. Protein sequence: CASSLDGNTDTQYF.

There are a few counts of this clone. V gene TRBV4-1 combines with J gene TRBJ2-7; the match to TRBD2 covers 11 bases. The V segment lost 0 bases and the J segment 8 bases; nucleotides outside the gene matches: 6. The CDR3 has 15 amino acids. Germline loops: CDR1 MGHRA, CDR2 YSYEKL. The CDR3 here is CASSQDLAGGRQQYF. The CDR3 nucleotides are TGCGCCAGCAGCCAAGACTTAGCGGGGGGGCGCCAGCAGTACTTC.

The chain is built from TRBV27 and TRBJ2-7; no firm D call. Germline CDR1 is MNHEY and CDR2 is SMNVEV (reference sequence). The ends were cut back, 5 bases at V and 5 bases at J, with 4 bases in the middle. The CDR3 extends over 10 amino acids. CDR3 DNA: TGTGCCAGCAGTCTACACGAGCAGTACTTC. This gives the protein CASSLHEQYF.

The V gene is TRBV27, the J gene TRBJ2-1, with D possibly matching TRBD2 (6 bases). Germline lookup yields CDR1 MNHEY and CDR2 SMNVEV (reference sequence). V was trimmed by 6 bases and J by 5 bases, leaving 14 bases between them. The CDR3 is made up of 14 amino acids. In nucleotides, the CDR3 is TGTGCCAGCAGGGAGGGCCGGAGGGACAATGAGCAGTTCTTC. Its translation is CASREGRRDNEQFF.

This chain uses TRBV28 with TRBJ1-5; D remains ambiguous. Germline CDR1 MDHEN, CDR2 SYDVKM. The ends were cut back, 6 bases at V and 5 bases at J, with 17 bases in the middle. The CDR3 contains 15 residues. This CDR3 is CASRPPGGGDQPQHF. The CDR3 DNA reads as TGTGCCAGCAGACCGCCTGGCGGCGGTGATCAGCCCCAGCATTTT.

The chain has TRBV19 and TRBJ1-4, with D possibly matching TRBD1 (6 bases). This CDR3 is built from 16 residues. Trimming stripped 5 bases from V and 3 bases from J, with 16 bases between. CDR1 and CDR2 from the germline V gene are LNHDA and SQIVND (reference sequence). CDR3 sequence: CASSWDTSDANEKLFF. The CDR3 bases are TGTGCCAGTAGTTGGGACACTTCGGATGCTAATGAAAAACTGTTTTTT. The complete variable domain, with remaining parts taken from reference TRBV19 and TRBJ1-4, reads DGGITQSPKYLFRKEGQNVTLSCEQNLNHDAMYWYRQDPGQGLRLIYYSQIVNDFQKGDIAEGYSVSREKKESFPLTVTSAQKNPTAFYLCASSWDTSDANEKLFFGSGTQLSVL.

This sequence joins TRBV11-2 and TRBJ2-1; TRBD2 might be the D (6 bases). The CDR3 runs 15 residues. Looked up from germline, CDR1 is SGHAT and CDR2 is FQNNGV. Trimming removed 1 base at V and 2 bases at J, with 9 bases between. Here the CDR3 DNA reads TGTGCCAGCAGCTTAGTGGGGGGTCCCTACAATGAGCAGTTCTTC. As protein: CASSLVGGPYNEQFF.

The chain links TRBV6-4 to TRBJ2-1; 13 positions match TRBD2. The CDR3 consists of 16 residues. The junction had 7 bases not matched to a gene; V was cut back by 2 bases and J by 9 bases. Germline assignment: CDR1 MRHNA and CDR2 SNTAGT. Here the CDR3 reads CASSDRTSGSRSEQFF. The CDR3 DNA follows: TGTGCCAGCAGTGACCGGACTAGCGGGAGTCGGTCTGAGCAGTTCTTC.

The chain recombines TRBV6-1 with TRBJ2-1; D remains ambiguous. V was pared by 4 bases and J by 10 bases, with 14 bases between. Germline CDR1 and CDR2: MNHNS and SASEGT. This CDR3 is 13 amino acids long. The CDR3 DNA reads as TGTGCCAGCAGTGCGGTCTGGCTGGGCGAGCAGTTCTTC. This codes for CASSAVWLGEQFF.

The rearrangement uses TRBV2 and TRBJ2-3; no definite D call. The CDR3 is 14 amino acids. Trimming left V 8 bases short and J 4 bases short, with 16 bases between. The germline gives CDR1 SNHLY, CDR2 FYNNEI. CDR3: CASHPDTTPDTQYF. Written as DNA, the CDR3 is TGTGCCAGCCACCCCGACACCACACCAGATACGCAGTATTTT.

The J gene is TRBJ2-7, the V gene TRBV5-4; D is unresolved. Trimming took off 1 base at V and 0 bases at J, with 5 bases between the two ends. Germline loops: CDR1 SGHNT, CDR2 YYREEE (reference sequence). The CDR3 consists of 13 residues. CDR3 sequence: CASSLLSSYEQYF. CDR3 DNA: TGTGCCAGCAGCTTGTTGAGCTCCTACGAGCAGTACTTC.

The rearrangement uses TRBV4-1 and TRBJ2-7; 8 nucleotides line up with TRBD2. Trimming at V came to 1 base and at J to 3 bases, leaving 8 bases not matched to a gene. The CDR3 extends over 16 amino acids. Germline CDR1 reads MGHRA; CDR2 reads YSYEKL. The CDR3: CASSQVIGGAIYEQYF. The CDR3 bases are TGCGCCAGCAGCCAAGTAATCGGGGGGGCAATCTACGAGCAGTACTTC.

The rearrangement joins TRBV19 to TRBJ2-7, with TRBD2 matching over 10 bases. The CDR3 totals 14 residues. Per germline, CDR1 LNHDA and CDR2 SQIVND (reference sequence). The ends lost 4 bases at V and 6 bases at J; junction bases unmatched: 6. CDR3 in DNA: TGTGCCAGTAGTACAACTAGCGGGGTACGCGAGCAGTACTTC. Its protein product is CASSTTSGVREQYF.

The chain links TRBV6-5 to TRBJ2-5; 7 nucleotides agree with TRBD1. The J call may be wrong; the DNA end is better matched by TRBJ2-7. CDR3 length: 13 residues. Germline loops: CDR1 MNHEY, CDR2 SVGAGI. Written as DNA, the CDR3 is TGTGCCAGCAGCTCCGACAGGGTTTCCGAGCAGTACTTC. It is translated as CASSSDRVSEQYF.

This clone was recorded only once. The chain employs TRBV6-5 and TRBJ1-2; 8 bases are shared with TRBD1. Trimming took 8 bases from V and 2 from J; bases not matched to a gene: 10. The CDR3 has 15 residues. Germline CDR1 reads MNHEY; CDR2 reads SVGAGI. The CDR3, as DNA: TGTGCCAGCTACAGGGGGGGGCCCGCGAACTATGGCTACACCTTC. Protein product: CASYRGGPANYGYTF.

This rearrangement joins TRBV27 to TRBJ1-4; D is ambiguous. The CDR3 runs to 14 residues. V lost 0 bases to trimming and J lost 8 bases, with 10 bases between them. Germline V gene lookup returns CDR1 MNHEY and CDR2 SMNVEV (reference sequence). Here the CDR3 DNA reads TGTGCCAGCAGTTTATCGAGAGGGCAGGAAAAACTGTTTTTT. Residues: CASSLSRGQEKLFF.

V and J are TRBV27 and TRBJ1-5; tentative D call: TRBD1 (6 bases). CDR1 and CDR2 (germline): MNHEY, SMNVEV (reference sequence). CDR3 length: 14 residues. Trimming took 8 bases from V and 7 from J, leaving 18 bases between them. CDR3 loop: CASSPDRGGQPQHF. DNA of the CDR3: TGTGCCAGCTCGCCAGACCGGGGGGGCCAGCCCCAGCATTTT.

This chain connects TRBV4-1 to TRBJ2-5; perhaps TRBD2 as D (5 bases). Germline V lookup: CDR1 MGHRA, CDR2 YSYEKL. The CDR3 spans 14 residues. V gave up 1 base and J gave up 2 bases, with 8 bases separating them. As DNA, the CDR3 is TGCGCCAGCAGCCAAGCCCCGGGGCAAGAGACCCAGTACTTC. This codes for CASSQAPGQETQYF.

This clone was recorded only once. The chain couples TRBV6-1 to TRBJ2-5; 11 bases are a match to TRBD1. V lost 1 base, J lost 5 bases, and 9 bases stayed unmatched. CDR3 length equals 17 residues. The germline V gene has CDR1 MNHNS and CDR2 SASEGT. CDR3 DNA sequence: TGTGCCAGCAGTGAAGATAGGGGGACAGGGGGGGTGGAGACCCAGTACTTC. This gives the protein CASSEDRGTGGVETQYF.

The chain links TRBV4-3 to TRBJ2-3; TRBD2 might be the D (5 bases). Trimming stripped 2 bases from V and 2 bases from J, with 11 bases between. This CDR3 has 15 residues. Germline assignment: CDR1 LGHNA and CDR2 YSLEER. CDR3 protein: CASSQSGGFTDTQYF. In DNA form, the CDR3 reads TGCGCCAGCAGCCAATCCGGCGGGTTCACAGATACGCAGTATTTT.

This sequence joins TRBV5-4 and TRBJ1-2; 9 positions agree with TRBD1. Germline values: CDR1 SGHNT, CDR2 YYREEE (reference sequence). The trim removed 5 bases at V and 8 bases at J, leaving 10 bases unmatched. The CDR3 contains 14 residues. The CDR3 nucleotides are TGTGCCAGCAGACCAGGGACAGGGTTGGGAGGCTACACCTTC. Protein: CASRPGTGLGGYTF.

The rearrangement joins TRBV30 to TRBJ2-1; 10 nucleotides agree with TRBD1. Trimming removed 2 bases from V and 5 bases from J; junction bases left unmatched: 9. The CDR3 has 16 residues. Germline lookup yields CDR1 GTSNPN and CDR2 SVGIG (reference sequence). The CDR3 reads CAWSPLGQGTNNEQFF. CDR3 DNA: TGTGCCTGGAGTCCCTTGGGACAGGGGACGAACAATGAGCAGTTCTTC.